The next 8 T cell receptor beta chains were all read from a single sample in a study of T cells and Merkel cell carcinoma outcomes. Produced via immunoSEQ multiplex PCR; TCRdb's table is partial and in-frame only. The data hold 2,000 or so clones, with 93% observed a single time. The sequenced sample consisted of tumor tissue from Merkel cell carcinoma. The receptor set was obtained from a human donor with Merkel cell carcinoma.

This rearrangement joins TRBV11-2 to TRBJ1-4; 10 nucleotides align to TRBD1. Germline CDR1 SGHAT, CDR2 FQNNGV. This CDR3 contains 15 residues. V was clipped by 10 bases and J by 4 bases; unmatched bases: 9. The CDR3 region has the DNA TGTGCCACCAGGGGGACAGGGGCGTTTAATGAAAAACTGTTTTTT. This gives the protein CATRGTGAFNEKLFF.

The chain joins TRBV11-3 to TRBJ2-7; TRBD1 matches at 7 bases. CDR1 is SGHNT and CDR2 is YENEEA in the germline V gene. The CDR3 has 14 amino acids. Losses at the gene ends were 5 bases for V and 5 bases for J; bases not matched to a gene: 9. The CDR3 DNA is TGTGCCAGCAGCCCCCGACAGGGTGGTAACGAGCAGTACTTC. It specifies CASSPRQGGNEQYF. Full variable domain (remainder filled in from reference TRBV11-3 and TRBJ2-7): EAGVVQSPRYKIIEKKQPVAFWCNPISGHNTLYWYLQNLGQGPELLIRYENEEAVDDSQLPKDRFSAERLKGVDSTLKIQPAELGDSAVYLCASSPRQGGNEQYFGPGTRLTVT.

The V call is TRBV16, the J call TRBJ1-2, with 7 bases fitting TRBD1. Germline V gene lookup returns CDR1 KGHSY and CDR2 FQNENV. V shed 4 bases, J shed 4 bases, and the junction held 6 bases outside the gene matches. The CDR3 is 14 amino acids. DNA for the CDR3: TGTGCCAGCAGCCTTGGACAGGAGGCCTATGGCTACACCTTC. The encoded protein is CASSLGQEAYGYTF. Complete variable domain (other parts from reference TRBV16 and TRBJ1-2): GEEVAQTPKHLVRGEGQKAKLYCAPIKGHSYVFWYQQVLKNEFKFLISFQNENVFDETGMPKERFSAKCLPNSPCSLEIQATKLEDSAVYFCASSLGQEAYGYTFGSGTRLTVV.

The CDR3 DNA is TGTGCCAGCAGCTCTACAGGCTCTTATGGCTACACCTTC. Protein: CASSSTGSYGYTF. The rearrangement joins TRBV7-6 to TRBJ1-2, with D perhaps TRBD1 (5 bases). The CDR3 consists of 13 residues. CDR1 SGHVS and CDR2 FNYEAQ come from the germline V gene. The ends were cut back, 4 bases at V and 5 bases at J, with 11 bases in the middle.

This chain joins TRBV7-3 and TRBJ2-7; 9 bases align to TRBD2. Trimming took 1 base from V and 5 from J; bases not matched to a gene: 9. This CDR3 spans 16 amino acids. Germline CDR1 SGHTA, CDR2 FQGTGA. This CDR3 reads CASSLNGAGGKNEQYF. The CDR3 DNA follows: TGTGCCAGCAGCTTAAATGGTGCGGGAGGGAAGAACGAGCAGTACTTC.

The chain carries TRBV5-1 and TRBJ1-1; D not certain. From germline, CDR1 is SGHRS and CDR2 YFSETQ. The V end lost 0 bases, the J end lost 5 bases, and 11 bases lay between the germline ends. The CDR3 sequence is 14 residues long. CDR3 sequence (DNA): TGCGCCAGCAGCTTGGATTTGGGTAGTACTGAAGCTTTCTTT. This translates into CASSLDLGSTEAFF.

Details on this clone: The junction departs from germline at one end; a sequencing error may be responsible. The rearrangement joins TRBV7-9 to TRBJ2-5; TRBD2 agrees at 7 bases. This CDR3 has 11 residues. Germline V gene lookup returns CDR1 SEHNR and CDR2 FQNEAQ (reference sequence). The CDR3 DNA sequence: TGTGCCAGCAGCTTAACCGGGACTAACGACTTC. Translated, it gives CASSLTGTNDF. The entire variable domain, with the rest obtained from reference TRBV7-9 and TRBJ2-5, is as follows: DTGVSQNPRHKITKRGQNVTFRCDPISEHNRLYWYRQTLGQGPEFLTYFQNEAQLEKSRLLSDRFSAERPKGSFSTLEIQRTEQGDSAMYLCASSLTGTNDFGPGTRLLVL.

The genes are TRBV5-4 and TRBJ2-1, with D perhaps TRBD1 (7 bases). The germline V gene encodes CDR1 SGHNT and CDR2 YYREEE (reference sequence). The CDR3 covers 14 residues. Trimming removed 3 bases from V and 10 bases from J, with 17 bases in between. The CDR3 region has the DNA TGTGCCAGCAGCTCCCAGGGGGGAGTGGGAGAGCAGTTCTTC. Translating it yields CASSSQGGVGEQFF.